These 23 T cell receptor beta chains were all obtained from the same sample, sequenced in a study of cytomegalovirus exposure and HLA in healthy donors. Primers for the PCR totalled 60 Vbeta and 13 Jbeta. Sequencing used immunoSEQ multiplex PCR; TCRdb keeps in-frame clones, though not all of them. In total, the table holds about 96,000 clones. The sample comprised PBMCs. These receptors came from a woman younger than 45 in good health and CMV-seronegative.

The V and J genes are TRBV28 and TRBJ2-7, with D tentatively TRBD1 (6 bases). The CDR3 runs 14 residues. CDR1 MDHEN and CDR2 SYDVKM come from the germline V gene. Trimming took off 8 bases at V and 5 bases at J, with 19 bases between the two ends. This CDR3 reads CASLRFDRTNEQYF. In nucleotides, the CDR3 is TGTGCCAGCCTCCGCTTTGACAGGACCAACGAGCAGTACTTC.

The chain joins TRBV28 to TRBJ2-3; D is unresolved. Germline V gene lookup returns CDR1 MDHEN and CDR2 SYDVKM. Trimming took off 1 base at V and 6 bases at J, with 8 bases between the two ends. This CDR3 has 13 amino acids. Here the CDR3 DNA reads TGTGCCAGCAGTTTATTCATCGGGGATACGCAGTATTTT. Amino acids: CASSLFIGDTQYF.

The chain is built from TRBV5-1 and TRBJ1-1, with 7 positions matching TRBD1. Trimming removed 3 bases from V and 4 bases from J; junction bases left unmatched: 9. Germline loops: CDR1 SGHRS, CDR2 YFSETQ. CDR3 size: 15 residues. CDR3 DNA: TGCGCCAGCAGCTCCTTAGGGGGCGAGGGCACTGAAGCTTTCTTT. This codes for CASSSLGGEGTEAFF.

The V call is TRBV4-1, the J call TRBJ2-7; 7 nucleotides agree with TRBD2. CDR3 length: 16 residues. CDR1 is MGHRA, CDR2 YSYEKL, per germline. Losses at the gene ends were 5 bases for V and 2 bases for J; bases not matched to a gene: 12. The chain's CDR3 is CASSSPGRERTYEQYF. For the CDR3, the DNA is TGCGCCAGCAGCAGTCCTGGGCGGGAGAGAACCTACGAGCAGTACTTC.

The chain joins TRBV29-1 to TRBJ2-3, with 15 bases aligning to TRBD2. This CDR3 is 16 amino acids long. Unmatched junction bases numbered 9, after V lost 7 bases and J lost 4 bases. The V gene's germline CDR1 is SQVTM and CDR2 ANQGSEA. The CDR3 region has the DNA TGCAGCGGGTATGGACTAGCGGGAGGGGACGCAGATACGCAGTATTTT. Its protein product is CSGYGLAGGDADTQYF.

This chain links TRBV6-1 with TRBJ2-5; D unresolved. Germline values: CDR1 MNHNS, CDR2 SASEGT. The CDR3 extends over 12 amino acids. V lost 8 bases and J lost 5, with 12 bases in between. The CDR3 protein is CASGDSRETQYF. DNA of the CDR3: TGTGCCAGCGGAGACTCACGGGAGACCCAGTACTTC.

CDR3 in amino acids: CASRGASTDTQYF. Here the CDR3 DNA reads TGTGCCAGCAGGGGAGCTAGCACAGATACGCAGTATTTT. The chain employs TRBV9 and TRBJ2-3; D is possibly TRBD2 (5 bases). The CDR3 length is 13 residues. Trimming shortened V by 5 bases and J by 0 bases, and 7 bases separated the two germline ends. Germline CDR1 reads SGDLS; CDR2 reads YYNGEE.

The rearrangement uses TRBV6-5 and TRBJ2-6; D remains unclear. The V gene's germline CDR1 is MNHEY and CDR2 SVGAGI. Trimming took 4 bases from V and 5 from J, leaving 9 bases between them. The CDR3 is 14 residues long. The DNA of the CDR3 is TGTGCCAGCAGTTCAAGCCATAGGGCCAACGTCCTGACTTTC. This gives the protein CASSSSHRANVLTF.

J is TRBJ1-1 and V is TRBV7-3; a weak D match, TRBD1 (6 bases). CDR1 is SGHTA and CDR2 is FQGTGA in the germline V gene. The germline V and J ends were trimmed by 5 bases and 1 base, with 17 bases remaining between them. The CDR3 has 16 amino acids. In DNA form, the CDR3 reads TGTGCCAGCAGCGTACCGGGGGGCGCGGGGAACACTGAAGCTTTCTTT. Protein product: CASSVPGGAGNTEAFF.

The chain recombines TRBV10-3 with TRBJ2-7; 7 nucleotides align to TRBD2. V shed 4 bases, J shed 5 bases, and the junction held 8 bases outside the gene matches. The CDR3 is 14 amino acids. Germline CDR1 is ENHRY and CDR2 is SYGVKD. The CDR3 region has the DNA TGTGCCATCAGTGTCGGGCGGGAGCAGGACGAGCAGTACTTC. Translation gives CAISVGREQDEQYF.

CDR3 residues: CASITALATGELFF. The DNA of the CDR3 is TGTGCCAGCATAACAGCCCTTGCCACCGGGGAGCTGTTTTTT. This rearrangement joins TRBV18 to TRBJ2-2; D call uncertain. CDR3 length: 14 residues. The V gene's germline CDR1 is KGHSH and CDR2 LQKENI. Trimming stripped 8 bases from V and 4 bases from J, with 14 bases between.

The chain has TRBV19 and TRBJ2-5, with a weak D call TRBD2 (7 bases). Germline CDR1 reads LNHDA; CDR2 reads SQIVND (reference sequence). V was clipped by 10 bases and J by 5 bases, with 23 bases between them. CDR3 length equals 15 residues. The CDR3 is CATMGGALEGETQYF. The CDR3 DNA follows: TGTGCCACCATGGGGGGGGCGCTGGAGGGGGAGACCCAGTACTTC.

The chain recombines TRBV5-1 with TRBJ1-2, with 7 bases that match TRBD1. J gave up 2 bases and V 4 bases, and 5 bases lay outside the gene matches. Per the germline V gene, CDR1 is SGHRS and CDR2 is YFSETQ. The length of the CDR3 is 14 residues. This chain's CDR3 is CASSTVTGNYGYTF. The CDR3 DNA follows: TGCGCCAGCAGCACCGTGACAGGGAACTATGGCTACACCTTC. Drawing the rest from reference TRBV5-1 and TRBJ1-2, the complete variable domain is KAGVTQTPRYLIKTRGQQVTLSCSPISGHRSVSWYQQTPGQGLQFLFEYFSETQRNKGNFPGRFSGRQFSNSRSEMNVSTLELGDSALYLCASSTVTGNYGYTFGSGTRLTVV.

This sequence joins TRBV6-5 and TRBJ2-2, with TRBD2 matching over 7 bases. The ends lost 2 bases at V and 2 bases at J; junction bases unmatched: 2. The CDR3 extends over 15 amino acids. The germline V gene encodes CDR1 MNHEY and CDR2 SVGAGI. As DNA, the CDR3 is TGTGCCAGCAGTTACGGGGGGGACAACACCGGGGAGCTGTTTTTT. This translates into CASSYGGDNTGELFF.

The CDR3 DNA is TGTGCCAGCAGTTTAGTCGGGGGGCCGTTCAATGAGCAGTTCTTC. This codes for CASSLVGGPFNEQFF. The V and J genes are TRBV28 and TRBJ2-1; a weak D match, TRBD2 (7 bases). The CDR3 runs 15 residues. From germline, CDR1 is MDHEN and CDR2 SYDVKM. The germline V and J ends were trimmed by 2 bases and 6 bases, with 14 bases remaining between them.

The chain recombines TRBV7-3 with TRBJ1-4; D uncertain. V shed 3 bases and J shed 7 bases, with 12 bases lying between them. Per the germline V gene, CDR1 is SGHTA and CDR2 is FQGTGA. The CDR3 totals 14 residues. The CDR3 bases are TGTGCCAGCAGCTTGGGAGGGAAGGCTGAAAAACTGTTTTTT. It translates to CASSLGGKAEKLFF. Variable domain in full (rest from reference TRBV7-3 and TRBJ1-4): GAGVSQTPSNKVTEKGKYVELRCDPISGHTALYWYRQSLGQGPEFLIYFQGTGAADDSGLPNDRFFAVRPEGSVSTLKIQRTERGDSAVYLCASSLGGKAEKLFFGSGTQLSVL.

This chain joins TRBV27 and TRBJ2-7; TRBD1 matches at 10 bases. The germline gives CDR1 MNHEY, CDR2 SMNVEV (reference sequence). With V trimmed by 3 bases and J by 6 bases, 5 bases remained unmatched. There are 14 residues in the CDR3. The CDR3 region has the DNA TGTGCCAGCAGTTTGGGGACAGGGGCGTTCGAGCAGTACTTC. It specifies CASSLGTGAFEQYF.

This chain joins TRBV4-1 and TRBJ1-5, with D possibly TRBD1 on 5 matching bases. Trimming cost V 5 bases and J 4 bases, with 12 bases left between them. Germline V gene lookup returns CDR1 MGHRA and CDR2 YSYEKL. The CDR3 is 14 residues long. Here the CDR3 reads CASSAGPFNQPQHF. In DNA form, the CDR3 reads TGCGCCAGCAGCGCGGGACCTTTTAATCAGCCCCAGCATTTT.

The chain joins TRBV5-4 to TRBJ2-3; 13 bases agree with TRBD2. The CDR3 runs 17 residues. The trim removed 4 bases at V and 2 bases at J, leaving 7 bases unmatched. Germline CDR1 SGHNT, CDR2 YYREEE (reference sequence). CDR3 amino acids: CASSPGTSGATTDTQYF. The CDR3 nucleotides read TGTGCCAGCAGCCCCGGGACTAGCGGGGCGACCACAGATACGCAGTATTTT.

The chain carries TRBV7-2 and TRBJ2-5; perhaps TRBD1 as D (6 bases). The DNA matches TRBJ2-7 better at its end, which makes the J call doubtful. The CDR3 consists of 14 residues. Looked up from germline, CDR1 is SGHTA and CDR2 is FQGNSA. CDR3 bases: TGTGCCAGCAGCTTTACCACAGGGATACACGAGCAGTACTTC. It codes for CASSFTTGIHEQYF.

J is TRBJ2-2 and V is TRBV7-9; a possible D gene is TRBD1 (5 bases). Trimming stripped 5 bases from V and 2 bases from J, with 9 bases between. Germline CDR1 and CDR2: SEHNR and FQNEAQ (reference sequence). CDR3 size: 14 residues. This CDR3 is CASSRQSNTGELFF. The CDR3 DNA is TGTGCCAGCAGCAGACAGTCCAACACCGGGGAGCTGTTTTTT.

The V and J genes are TRBV29-1 and TRBJ2-2; D is ambiguous. Per germline, CDR1 SQVTM and CDR2 ANQGSEA. The CDR3 contains 15 residues. This CDR3 reads CSAYGMVSNTGELFF. The CDR3 nucleotides read TGCAGTGCCTATGGTATGGTATCGAACACCGGGGAGCTGTTTTTT.

The chain employs TRBV2 and TRBJ1-5; tentatively, D is TRBD1 (6 bases). The CDR3 is 13 residues long. Per the germline V gene, CDR1 is SNHLY and CDR2 is FYNNEI. V was shortened by 6 bases and J by 4 bases, with 10 bases between the two germline ends. The CDR3 DNA sequence: TGTGCCAGCAGAAGGGACACGAATCAGCCCCAGCATTTT. It yields the protein CASRRDTNQPQHF.